These 16 T cell receptor beta chains were all obtained from the same sample, sequenced in a study of blood T cell repertoires in COVID-19. Sequencing was performed with immunoSEQ multiplex PCR; in TCRdb, only in-frame clones are kept and a portion is missing. The sample carries about 200,000 clones, roughly nine tenths recorded once. Specimen: PBMCs or T cells enriched from blood (not recorded which). Receptors were obtained from a woman aged 40 to 49 with acute COVID-19.

The rearrangement joins TRBV9 to TRBJ2-2; 12 bases are a match to TRBD2. This CDR3 region has 16 residues. After removal of 4 bases from V and 5 bases from J, the junction contained 6 bases not matched to a gene. Germline CDR1 is SGDLS and CDR2 is YYNGEE. CDR3 in DNA: TGTGCCAGCAGCTCCAGGACTAGCGGGGAAACCGGGGAGCTGTTTTTT. This gives the protein CASSSRTSGETGELFF.

DNA for the CDR3: TGTGCCAGCAGTTTACGGCAGGGGGAGATTGCCTACGAGCAGTACTTC. Protein: CASSLRQGEIAYEQYF. V and J are TRBV28 and TRBJ2-7, with 7 bases matching TRBD1. Unmatched junction bases numbered 9, after V lost 2 bases and J lost 2 bases. The germline gives CDR1 MDHEN, CDR2 SYDVKM. The CDR3 consists of 16 residues.

This clone showed up just a few times. The chain has TRBV19 and TRBJ1-2; D remains ambiguous. Deletions cut 3 bases from V and 4 bases from J, with 12 bases between. The CDR3 covers 14 residues. Germline V gives CDR1 LNHDA, CDR2 SQIVND (reference sequence). In DNA, the CDR3 is TGTGCCAGTAGTATTCCCGGTAACTTCTATGGCTACACCTTC. Its translation is CASSIPGNFYGYTF.

This chain joins TRBV5-1 and TRBJ2-7; the match to TRBD1 covers 10 bases. The germline gives CDR1 SGHRS, CDR2 YFSETQ. Losses at the gene ends were 4 bases for V and 2 bases for J; bases not matched to a gene: 6. The CDR3 is 15 residues long. CDR3 coding DNA: TGCGCCAGCAGCGGCCCCGGACAGGGGGCCTACGAGCAGTACTTC. Residues: CASSGPGQGAYEQYF.

The chain combines TRBV7-9 with TRBJ2-7, with D perhaps matching TRBD1 (6 bases). The ends were cut back, 3 bases at V and 1 base at J, with 13 bases in the middle. The length of the CDR3 is 15 residues. Germline CDR1 reads SEHNR; CDR2 reads FQNEAQ (reference sequence). This CDR3 is CASSFSDRRSYEQYF. The CDR3 DNA reads as TGTGCCAGCAGCTTTTCCGACAGGCGATCCTACGAGCAGTACTTC.

This clone was observed a single time. V and J are TRBV7-9 and TRBJ2-3; 9 bases are a match to TRBD1. Trimming at V came to 0 bases and at J to 4 bases, leaving 14 bases not matched to a gene. This CDR3 has 19 amino acids. The germline CDR1 and CDR2 sequences are SEHNR and FQNEAQ (reference sequence). CDR3: CASSLAPYRGPTSADTQYF. The CDR3 bases are TGTGCCAGCAGCTTAGCCCCTTACAGGGGGCCTACTAGTGCAGATACGCAGTATTTT. The whole variable domain, remainder taken from reference TRBV7-9 and TRBJ2-3, is DTGVSQNPRHKITKRGQNVTFRCDPISEHNRLYWYRQTLGQGPEFLTYFQNEAQLEKSRLLSDRFSAERPKGSFSTLEIQRTEQGDSAMYLCASSLAPYRGPTSADTQYFGPGTRLTVL.

The chain recombines TRBV6-5 with TRBJ2-2; no clear D. The CDR3 spans 13 residues. V dropped 11 bases and J dropped 0 bases, with 10 bases sitting between them. Germline-derived CDR1 and CDR2 are MNHEY and SVGAGI. The CDR3 sequence is CASWAPNTGELFF. For the CDR3, the DNA is TGTGCCTCCTGGGCGCCGAACACCGGGGAGCTGTTTTTT.

J is TRBJ1-1 and V is TRBV7-9; D not certain. The length of the CDR3 is 13 residues. The germline V gene has CDR1 SEHNR and CDR2 FQNEAQ (reference sequence). V lost 5 bases and J 1 base, leaving 8 bases between the germline ends. The CDR3 DNA follows: TGTGCCAGCAGCACTCGGGAGAACACTGAAGCTTTCTTT. It yields the protein CASSTRENTEAFF. The whole variable domain, filled in from reference TRBV7-9 and TRBJ1-1, reads DTGVSQNPRHKITKRGQNVTFRCDPISEHNRLYWYRQTLGQGPEFLTYFQNEAQLEKSRLLSDRFSAERPKGSFSTLEIQRTEQGDSAMYLCASSTRENTEAFFGQGTRLTVV.

This chain uses TRBV7-2 with TRBJ2-3; D may be TRBD2 (6 bases). This CDR3 comprises 15 residues. V gave up 5 bases and J gave up 14 bases, with 26 bases separating them. CDR1 is SGHTA, CDR2 FQGNSA, per germline. DNA of the CDR3: TGTGCCAGCAGCCTACAAAGGGGCCTGGCGGGGATATTGTATTTT. It specifies CASSLQRGLAGILYF.

The table lists this clone with a count of one. The CDR3 sequence is CASSSRLGGTYNEQFF. CDR3 DNA: TGTGCCAGCAGTTCCCGACTTGGAGGGACCTACAATGAGCAGTTCTTC. This chain joins TRBV28 and TRBJ2-1; possible D gene TRBD2, 6 bases. Germline CDR1 reads MDHEN; CDR2 reads SYDVKM. This CDR3 contains 16 residues. The V end was cut by 4 bases, the J end by 2 bases, with 15 bases between.

The chain joins TRBV4-3 to TRBJ2-3; tentative D call: TRBD1 (6 bases). CDR1 LGHNA and CDR2 YSLEER come from the germline V gene. Trimming stripped 0 bases from V and 0 bases from J, with 13 bases between. The CDR3 runs to 17 residues. The CDR3 here is CASSQEPGAGSTDTQYF. CDR3 DNA: TGCGCCAGCAGCCAAGAGCCAGGGGCAGGAAGCACAGATACGCAGTATTTT.

The J gene is TRBJ2-1, the V gene TRBV12-5; no firm D call. CDR3 length: 17 residues. The V gene's germline CDR1 is LGHNT and CDR2 FRNRAP. V was clipped by 0 bases and J by 0 bases, with 12 bases between them. The CDR3 is CASGLVHSPLSYNEQFF. The CDR3 region has the DNA TGTGCTAGTGGTTTGGTCCACTCCCCGCTCTCCTACAATGAGCAGTTCTTC.

This rearrangement joins TRBV2 to TRBJ2-1, with 13 bases that match TRBD2. The germline CDR1 and CDR2 sequences are SNHLY and FYNNEI. J lost 10 bases, V lost 4 bases, and 10 bases had no gene match. This CDR3 is built from 16 residues. The CDR3 reads CASSAQLAGGLGEQFF. The CDR3, as DNA: TGTGCCAGCAGTGCCCAACTAGCGGGGGGGCTGGGGGAGCAGTTCTTC.

This clone has only one observation. The gene calls are TRBV28 and TRBJ1-1, with a weak D call TRBD1 (5 bases). There are 14 residues in the CDR3. Trimming removed 2 bases at V and 4 bases at J, with 11 bases between. Looked up from germline, CDR1 is MDHEN and CDR2 is SYDVKM. As DNA, the CDR3 is TGTGCCAGCAGTTTAATCCGGGGGTCCACTGAAGCTTTCTTT. Its protein is CASSLIRGSTEAFF. The variable domain in full, completed from reference TRBV28 and TRBJ1-1, reads DVKVTQSSRYLVKRTGEKVFLECVQDMDHENMFWYRQDPGLGLRLIYFSYDVKMKEKGDIPEGYSVSREKKERFSLILESASTNQTSMYLCASSLIRGSTEAFFGQGTRLTVV.

The chain's CDR3 is CASSPGADTQYF. The CDR3 DNA sequence: TGTGCCAGCTCACCAGGAGCGGATACGCAGTATTTT. This chain joins TRBV18 and TRBJ2-3, with unresolved D. The germline V gene encodes CDR1 KGHSH and CDR2 LQKENI. The CDR3 sequence is 12 residues long. Trimming shortened V by 2 bases and J by 6 bases, and 6 bases separated the two germline ends.

In this sample, this clone turned up once. V gene TRBV5-3 combines with J gene TRBJ1-6; TRBD1 matches 7 bases. TRBV5-3 counts as an open reading frame of uncertain function. CDR3 length: 15 amino acids. The junction had 4 bases not matched to a gene; V was cut back by 0 bases and J by 7 bases. The CDR3 loop is CARSLGQGMNSPLHF. For the CDR3, the DNA is TGTGCCAGAAGCTTGGGACAGGGTATGAATTCACCCCTCCACTTT.